The next 2 T cell receptor beta chains were all read from a single sample in a study of blood T cell repertoires in COVID-19. The method was immunoSEQ multiplex PCR; TCRdb's version includes in-frame clones alone and lacks a portion of them. Altogether 250,000 to 400,000 clones are present, about nine tenths being singletons, with the ten largest covering 1%. The sample taken for sequencing was peripheral blood. These receptor sequences come from a man aged 50 to 59 with active or convalescent COVID-19.

This rearrangement joins TRBV5-1 to TRBJ1-1, with D possibly matching TRBD1 (5 bases). The CDR3 extends over 14 amino acids. Trimming left V 1 base short and J 10 bases short, with 17 bases between. CDR1 and CDR2 (germline): SGHRS, YFSETQ. The CDR3 nucleotides read TGCGCCAGCAGCTTGAACCCAGATGACAGCGTAGCTTTCTTT. It codes for CASSLNPDDSVAFF.

The chain joins TRBV5-1 to TRBJ1-1; 10 bases match TRBD1. The junction had 6 bases not matched to a gene; V was cut back by 4 bases and J by 3 bases. This CDR3 has 15 amino acids. CDR1 and CDR2 (germline): SGHRS, YFSETQ. In nucleotides, the CDR3 is TGCGCCAGCAGCATAGGGGGACAGGGGTACACTGAAGCTTTCTTT. Its translation is CASSIGGQGYTEAFF.